Presented here are 27 T cell receptor beta chains from one specimen sequenced in a study of cytomegalovirus exposure and HLA in healthy donors. The PCR ran on 60 Vbeta and 13 Jbeta primers. TCRdb keeps only in-frame clones here, not all; method: immunoSEQ multiplex PCR. This sample yields 180,000 or so clones, of which 78% are seen a single time; approximately 2.6% belongs to the top ten. Sequencing was carried out using PBMCs. The source of these receptors is a female donor in good health and CMV-seronegative.

V gene TRBV11-3 combines with J gene TRBJ2-1; D perhaps matches TRBD1 (6 bases). The CDR3 runs 16 residues. Per germline, CDR1 SGHNT and CDR2 YENEEA. The V and J ends lost 5 bases and 9 bases respectively, with 23 bases between them. The CDR3: CASSHQGQYGVSEQFF. Here the CDR3 DNA reads TGTGCCAGCAGCCACCAGGGGCAATACGGAGTGAGTGAGCAGTTCTTC.

This clone was seen just once. This chain connects TRBV7-9 to TRBJ2-2; TRBD1 matches 8 bases. The V segment lost 0 bases and the J segment 0 bases; nucleotides outside the gene matches: 6. The CDR3 extends over 18 amino acids. Per germline, CDR1 SEHNR and CDR2 FQNEAQ (reference sequence). For the CDR3, the DNA is TGTGCCAGCAGCTTAGCCGGACAGGGACCAGCGAACACCGGGGAGCTGTTTTTT. Its translation: CASSLAGQGPANTGELFF.

The chain couples TRBV28 to TRBJ2-6, with D perhaps TRBD2 (6 bases). Germline-derived CDR1 and CDR2 are MDHEN and SYDVKM. The CDR3 is 17 amino acids. V gave up 3 bases and J gave up 2 bases, with 14 bases separating them. The CDR3 is CASSLGRGWTGANVLTF. The CDR3 coding sequence is TGTGCCAGCAGTTTGGGTCGGGGGTGGACTGGGGCCAACGTCCTGACTTTC.

The chain employs TRBV4-1 and TRBJ2-7; 8 bases fit TRBD2. The J segment lost 1 base and the V segment lost 1 base, leaving 3 bases of the junction unmatched. The CDR3 is made up of 15 amino acids. The germline V gene has CDR1 MGHRA and CDR2 YSYEKL. CDR3: CASSQVREGSYEQYF. In nucleotides, the CDR3 is TGCGCCAGCAGCCAAGTCCGGGAGGGTTCCTACGAGCAGTACTTC.

V and J are TRBV10-3 and TRBJ2-3, with TRBD2 matching 7 bases. The CDR3 has 16 residues. V shed 4 bases and J 1 base; nucleotides not matched to a gene: 8. Germline-derived CDR1 and CDR2 are ENHRY and SYGVKD. The CDR3 is CAISVGRSGGTDTQYF. The CDR3 DNA sequence: TGTGCCATCAGTGTCGGGAGGTCCGGGGGCACAGATACGCAGTATTTT.

J is TRBJ1-5 and V is TRBV9; D gene uncertain. The germline gives CDR1 SGDLS, CDR2 YYNGEE. Trimming removed 0 bases from V and 1 base from J, with 8 bases in between. CDR3 size: 15 residues. CDR3 residues: CASSVEGASNQPQHF. In DNA form, the CDR3 reads TGTGCCAGCAGCGTAGAGGGAGCGAGCAATCAGCCCCAGCATTTT.

The chain joins TRBV7-6 to TRBJ2-1, with 7 bases that match TRBD1. The junction had 7 bases not matched to a gene; V was cut back by 5 bases and J by 6 bases. Germline lookup yields CDR1 SGHVS and CDR2 FNYEAQ. This CDR3 has 14 amino acids. CDR3 residues: CASSQSNRGNEQFF. The CDR3, as DNA: TGTGCCAGCAGCCAATCCAACAGGGGCAATGAGCAGTTCTTC.

The V call is TRBV29-1, the J call TRBJ2-7; 7 bases line up with TRBD1. This CDR3 has 13 residues. CDR1 SQVTM and CDR2 ANQGSEA come from the germline V gene. The junction had 4 bases not matched to a gene; V was cut back by 0 bases and J by 5 bases. The CDR3 nucleotides read TGCAGCGTTGAAGACGGGACAGTCCACGAGCAGTACTTC. This encodes CSVEDGTVHEQYF.

The rearrangement uses TRBV7-3 and TRBJ2-7, with TRBD2 identical over 9 bases. V was clipped by 2 bases and J by 11 bases; unmatched bases: 7. The CDR3 sequence is 13 residues long. Germline V gene sequence: CDR1 SGHTA, CDR2 FQGTGA. The CDR3 reads CASSLSASGNKYF. CDR3 DNA sequence: TGTGCCAGCAGCTTATCGGCTAGCGGGAACAAGTACTTC.

The rearrangement joins TRBV6-5 to TRBJ2-7; 10 positions agree with TRBD2. Germline V gene sequence: CDR1 MNHEY, CDR2 SVGAGI. The CDR3 extends over 15 amino acids. V trimming: 6 bases; J trimming: 10 bases; junction bases outside the gene matches: 15. The CDR3 loop is CASSMETSGSTTQYF. Written as DNA, the CDR3 is TGTGCCAGCAGCATGGAGACTAGCGGGTCGACAACCCAGTACTTC.

This sequence joins TRBV4-2 and TRBJ1-5; 8 bases line up with TRBD1. The junction had 2 bases not matched to a gene; V was cut back by 0 bases and J by 7 bases. The CDR3 has 14 amino acids. CDR1 and CDR2 from the germline V gene are LGHNA and YNFKEQ. The CDR3 loop reads CASSQEQGGQPQHF. The CDR3 nucleotides are TGTGCCAGCAGCCAAGAACAGGGGGGGCAGCCCCAGCATTTT.

The genes are TRBV6-6 and TRBJ1-5; 7 bases are shared with TRBD1. The CDR3 covers 15 residues. J gave up 3 bases and V 4 bases, and 6 bases lay outside the gene matches. Germline CDR1 is MNHNY and CDR2 is SVGAGI (reference sequence). CDR3 loop: CASSLDRAINQPQHF. CDR3 bases: TGTGCCAGCAGTTTAGACAGGGCGATCAATCAGCCCCAGCATTTT.

With respect to this clone: The same CDR3 can be traced to other DNA sequences in this sample. This sequence joins TRBV5-1 and TRBJ1-1; D perhaps matches TRBD1 (6 bases). Germline CDR1 reads SGHRS; CDR2 reads YFSETQ. Trimming took 1 base from V and 0 from J, leaving 7 bases between them. The CDR3 contains 14 residues. CDR3 region: CASSLTGLNTEAFF. CDR3 in DNA: TGCGCCAGCAGCTTGACAGGGCTGAACACTGAAGCTTTCTTT.

This clone was recorded a few times. The CDR3 DNA is TGTGCCAGTAGTATCAGGAACACCATATATTTT. Amino acids: CASSIRNTIYF. The chain links TRBV19 to TRBJ1-3; no reliable D call. CDR1 is LNHDA and CDR2 is SQIVND in the germline V gene (reference sequence). This CDR3 has 11 residues. V was cut by 3 bases and J by 7 bases, with 4 bases left in between.

V gene TRBV27 combines with J gene TRBJ2-2; 7 bases are a match to TRBD1. Germline assignment: CDR1 MNHEY and CDR2 SMNVEV (reference sequence). CDR3 length: 17 residues. V was pared by 3 bases and J by 0 bases, with 7 bases of the junction left unmatched. CDR3 loop: CASSFLQGMANTGELFF. The CDR3 DNA sequence: TGTGCCAGCAGTTTTTTACAGGGGATGGCGAACACCGGGGAGCTGTTTTTT.

The CDR3 sequence is CASSPEHRGKNTGELFF. Here the CDR3 DNA reads TGTGCCAGCAGCCCAGAGCACAGGGGTAAAAACACCGGGGAGCTGTTTTTT. The chain uses TRBV7-9 and TRBJ2-2, with 7 positions matching TRBD1. The CDR3 spans 17 residues. Unmatched junction bases numbered 11, after V lost 5 bases and J lost 2 bases. Germline V gene sequence: CDR1 SEHNR, CDR2 FQNEAQ (reference sequence).

The rearrangement links TRBV27 to TRBJ2-1; perhaps TRBD2 as D (5 bases). The ends were cut back, 6 bases at V and 4 bases at J, with 10 bases in the middle. CDR3 length: 13 amino acids. Per germline, CDR1 MNHEY and CDR2 SMNVEV (reference sequence). CDR3 DNA: TGTGCCAGCAGGGGGAGCAGATACAATGAGCAGTTCTTC. Protein sequence: CASRGSRYNEQFF.

This clone was seen more than once but under ten times. An end of the junction does not agree with germline; a read error may underlie this. The V call is TRBV7-9, the J call TRBJ1-6; D is unresolved. The CDR3 runs to 16 residues. The V gene's germline CDR1 is SEHNR and CDR2 FQNEAQ (reference sequence). CDR3 coding DNA: TGTTCCAGCAGCTTAGATCCCCTCGTCCGGAATTCACCCCTCCACTTT. It encodes CSSSLDPLVRNSPLHF.

The rearrangement uses TRBV5-1 and TRBJ2-7; possibly TRBD2 for D (6 bases). The CDR3 is made up of 17 amino acids. Germline CDR1 SGHRS, CDR2 YFSETQ. Trimming took off 0 bases at V and 0 bases at J, with 16 bases between the two ends. CDR3 sequence reads: CASSLVAWRESSYEQYF. The CDR3 DNA reads TGCGCCAGCAGCTTGGTGGCGTGGCGGGAAAGCTCCTACGAGCAGTACTTC.

This CDR3 reads CASSESVYSYEQYF. Written as DNA, the CDR3 is TGTGCCAGCAGTGAATCGGTGTACTCCTACGAGCAGTACTTC. The V call is TRBV2, the J call TRBJ2-7; D not certain. Per the germline V gene, CDR1 is SNHLY and CDR2 is FYNNEI. The CDR3 runs to 14 residues. The V and J ends lost 2 bases and 0 bases respectively, with 8 bases between them.

This clone is a singleton in its sample. Mismatch with germline at one junction end may stem from a read error. The rearrangement uses TRBV7-9 and TRBJ1-2, with 10 nucleotides matching TRBD1. Germline V gene data show CDR1 as SEHNR and CDR2 as FQNEAQ (reference sequence). This CDR3 has 14 residues. The CDR3 loop is CSSSWGQGNYGYTF. As DNA, the CDR3 is TGTTCCAGCAGTTGGGGACAGGGGAACTATGGCTACACCTTC.

The V and J genes are TRBV7-6 and TRBJ2-7; 11 nucleotides agree with TRBD1. CDR1 SGHVS and CDR2 FNYEAQ come from the germline V gene. This CDR3 region has 18 residues. V shed 2 bases and J 0 bases; nucleotides not matched to a gene: 9. As DNA, the CDR3 is TGTGCCAGCAGCTTAAGGGACAGGGGGACTCCTAGCTCCTACGAGCAGTACTTC. This sequence encodes CASSLRDRGTPSSYEQYF.

CDR3 in DNA: TGTGCCTGGAGGTTGTGGGCACTAGAAGAGACCCAGTACTTC. Translated: CAWRLWALEETQYF. This chain uses TRBV30 with TRBJ2-5, with D perhaps matching TRBD2 (5 bases). The CDR3 has 14 residues. The V end was cut by 3 bases, the J end by 3 bases, with 14 bases between. Germline CDR1 GTSNPN, CDR2 SVGIG (reference sequence). Combining the CDR3 with reference TRBV30 and TRBJ2-5 gives the whole variable domain SQTIHQWPATLVQPVGSPLSLECTVEGTSNPNLYWYRQAAGRGLQLLFYSVGIGQISSEVPQNLSASRPQDRQFILSSKKLLLSDSGFYLCAWRLWALEETQYFGPGTRLLVL.

The rearrangement joins TRBV29-1 to TRBJ2-7; 7 bases match TRBD1. J was trimmed by 0 bases and V by 7 bases; bases with no gene match: 6. Per the germline V gene, CDR1 is SQVTM and CDR2 is ANQGSEA. CDR3 length: 13 residues. In DNA, the CDR3 is TGCAGCGGTACAGGGGTGAGCTCCTACGAGCAGTACTTC. This translates into CSGTGVSSYEQYF.

The V call is TRBV7-8, the J call TRBJ2-4; D may be TRBD2 (6 bases). CDR1 SGHVS and CDR2 FQNEAQ come from the germline V gene. This CDR3 spans 18 amino acids. Trimming shortened V by 5 bases and J by 0 bases, and 20 bases separated the two germline ends. The CDR3 reads CASSPPHWRDLAKNIQYF. CDR3 sequence (DNA): TGTGCCAGCAGCCCACCCCATTGGAGGGATTTAGCCAAAAACATTCAGTACTTC. The full variable domain, its missing parts supplied by reference TRBV7-8 and TRBJ2-4, is GAGVSQSPRYKVAKRGQDVALRCDPISGHVSLFWYQQALGQGPEFLTYFQNEAQLDKSGLPSDRFFAERPEGSVSTLKIQRTQQEDSAVYLCASSPPHWRDLAKNIQYFGAGTRLSVL.

V is TRBV7-3 and J is TRBJ2-1, with unresolved D. CDR1 and CDR2 from the germline V gene are SGHTA and FQGTGA. V was pared by 0 bases and J by 6 bases, with 6 bases between. The CDR3 has 13 amino acids. The CDR3 here is CASSLTDFNEQFF. CDR3 DNA: TGTGCCAGCAGCTTAACCGACTTCAATGAGCAGTTCTTC. Using reference TRBV7-3 and TRBJ2-1 for the parts outside the CDR3, the full variable domain is GAGVSQTPSNKVTEKGKYVELRCDPISGHTALYWYRQSLGQGPEFLIYFQGTGAADDSGLPNDRFFAVRPEGSVSTLKIQRTERGDSAVYLCASSLTDFNEQFFGPGTRLTVL.

This clone was seen only once. CDR3 sequence (DNA): TGTGCCTGGAGTGTAATGGGGCCAGGTGGTGAGCAGTTCTTC. It translates to CAWSVMGPGGEQFF. The chain combines TRBV30 with TRBJ2-1; weak D call: TRBD1 (5 bases). Germline loops: CDR1 GTSNPN, CDR2 SVGIG (reference sequence). The CDR3 is 14 amino acids. V lost 0 bases, J lost 9 bases, and 15 bases lay in between. Looking up the rest from reference TRBV30 and TRBJ2-1 gives the full variable domain: SQTIHQWPATLVQPVGSPLSLECTVEGTSNPNLYWYRQAAGRGLQLLFYSVGIGQISSEVPQNLSASRPQDRQFILSSKKLLLSDSGFYLCAWSVMGPGGEQFFGPGTRLTVL.